This T cell receptor beta chain comes out of a study of cytomegalovirus exposure and HLA in healthy donors. Overall study findings and caveats: As a later analysis showed, a missense DCLRE1C variant was linked to trimming of TCR beta V- and J-genes.

This CDR3 region has 15 residues. The J segment lost 0 bases and the V segment lost 5 bases, leaving 7 bases of the junction unmatched. The germline CDR1 and CDR2 sequences are SGHVS and FNYEAQ. For this clone: No antigen is known for it.

The study ran its PCR with 60 Vbeta and 13 Jbeta primers. Here immunoSEQ multiplex PCR was the method, and the copy in TCRdb shows in-frame clones only, minus some. The sample contains under 200,000 clones, approximately 77% of which appear only once. The specimen was PBMCs. This receptor was taken from a male donor in good health and CMV-seropositive. V and J are TRBV7-6 and TRBJ2-7, with 7 positions matching TRBD1. The CDR3 reads CASSPNDRASYEQYF. The CDR3 region has the DNA TGTGCCAGCAGCCCTAACGACAGGGCCTCCTACGAGCAGTACTTC.